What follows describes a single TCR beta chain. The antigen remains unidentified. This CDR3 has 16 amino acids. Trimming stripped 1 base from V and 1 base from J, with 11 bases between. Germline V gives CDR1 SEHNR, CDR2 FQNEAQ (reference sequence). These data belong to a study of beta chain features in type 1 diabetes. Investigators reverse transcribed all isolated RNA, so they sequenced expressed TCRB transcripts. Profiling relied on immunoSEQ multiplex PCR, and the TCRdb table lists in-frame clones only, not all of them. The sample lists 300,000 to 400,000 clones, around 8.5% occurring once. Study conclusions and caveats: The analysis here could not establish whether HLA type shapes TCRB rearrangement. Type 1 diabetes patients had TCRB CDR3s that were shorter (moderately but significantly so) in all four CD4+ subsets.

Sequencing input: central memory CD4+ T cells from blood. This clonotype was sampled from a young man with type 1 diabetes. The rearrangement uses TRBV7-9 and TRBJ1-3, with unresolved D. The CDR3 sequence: CASSLGLEGSGNTIYF. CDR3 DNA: TGTGCCAGCAGCTTAGGATTGGAGGGATCTGGAAACACCATATATTTT.